This T cell receptor (beta chain) is from a study of blood T cells in healthy people across ages. Study-level results: In older individuals, TCR beta diversity per million T cells was lower, falling roughly linearly with age. Strongly correlated with naive T cell percentage was TCR beta diversity.

For this clonotype: Its antigen is currently unknown.

V trimming: 0 bases; J trimming: 4 bases; junction bases outside the gene matches: 6. This CDR3 comprises 16 residues. Germline CDR1 SGHTA, CDR2 FQGTGA. Investigators took roughly 10 milliliters of peripheral blood from every donor. It was with a sample-barcoded 5' primer and a J-beta primer mix that a second PCR of roughly 7 to 12 cycles was run. TCRdb recomputed calls from the 5' RACE reads with MiXCR, one row per CDR3 protein. The data show 900,000 to 950,000 distinct CDR3 sequences, 29% seen once. These same data were also listed under a study on T cells of mothers and their children. As that report states: Added by the second PCR's M1S primer were sample barcodes and 2-4 random nucleotides.

Sequencing used blood. The receptor comes from a woman aged 40 to 50 in good health. This chain links TRBV7-3 with TRBJ2-5, with 9 nucleotides matching TRBD2. The CDR3 region has the DNA TGTGCCAGCAGCTTAACGAGGAGAGCGGGGGGAGAGACCCAGTACTTC. Its protein product is CASSLTRRAGGETQYF.